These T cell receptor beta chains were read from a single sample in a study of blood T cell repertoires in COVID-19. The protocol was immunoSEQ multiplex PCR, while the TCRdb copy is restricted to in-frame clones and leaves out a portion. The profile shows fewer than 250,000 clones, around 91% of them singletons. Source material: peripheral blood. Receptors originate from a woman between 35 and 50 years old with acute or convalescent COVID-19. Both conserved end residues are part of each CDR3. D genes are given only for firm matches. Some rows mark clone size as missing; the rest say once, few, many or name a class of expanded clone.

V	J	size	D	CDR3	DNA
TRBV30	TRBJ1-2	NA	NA	CAWSVLGSGYTF	TGTGCCTGGAGTGTACTCGGTTCTGGCTACACCTTC
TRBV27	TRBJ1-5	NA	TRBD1	CASSRTIGTGDQPQHF	TGTGCCAGCAGTCGAACAATCGGGACAGGGGATCAGCCCCAGCATTTT
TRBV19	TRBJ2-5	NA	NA	CASTDRWGEETQYF	TGTGCCAGTACCGATAGATGGGGGGAAGAGACCCAGTACTTC
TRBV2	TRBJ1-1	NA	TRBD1	CASSMAGQGPEAFF	TGTGCCAGCAGTATGGCAGGACAGGGACCTGAAGCTTTCTTT
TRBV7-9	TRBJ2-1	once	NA	CASSLGAGAYNEQFF	TGTGCCAGCAGCTTAGGAGCAGGGGCCTACAATGAGCAGTTCTTC
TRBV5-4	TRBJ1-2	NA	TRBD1	CASSNPLEGAANYGYTF	TGTGCCAGCAGCAATCCCCTGGAGGGGGCCGCTAACTATGGCTACACCTTC
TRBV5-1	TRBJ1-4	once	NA	CASSLVGTYDEKLFF	TGCGCCAGCAGCTTGGTTGGGACATACGATGAAAAACTGTTTTTT
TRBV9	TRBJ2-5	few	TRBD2	CASSGGTSPGVETQYF	TGTGCCAGCAGCGGTGGGACTAGCCCAGGGGTGGAGACCCAGTACTTC
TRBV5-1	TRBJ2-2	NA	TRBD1	CASSSVGTGHTGELFF	TGCGCCAGCAGCTCGGTGGGGACAGGGCACACCGGGGAGCTGTTTTTT
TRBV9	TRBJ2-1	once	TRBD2	CASSVPFSGGGNEQFF	TGTGCCAGCAGCGTGCCGTTTAGCGGGGGTGGGAATGAGCAGTTCTTC
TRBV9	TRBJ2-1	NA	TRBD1	CASSVGGQDEQFF	TGTGCCAGCAGCGTAGGGGGACAGGATGAGCAGTTCTTC
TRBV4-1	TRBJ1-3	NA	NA	CASSQDAVSSGNTIYF	TGCGCCAGCAGCCAAGATGCGGTGAGCTCTGGAAACACCATATATTTT
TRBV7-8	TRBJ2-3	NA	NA	CASSLPLQRSDRFSGDTQYF	TGTGCCAGCAGCTTACCGCTTCAACGCTCCGACAGATTCTCCGGGGATACGCAGTATTTT
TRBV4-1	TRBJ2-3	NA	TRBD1	CASSHRQGAEGSQYF	TGCGCCAGCAGCCACCGACAGGGGGCCGAGGGATCGCAGTATTTT
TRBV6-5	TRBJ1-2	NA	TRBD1	CASSRNRGLNYGYTF	TGTGCCAGCAGTAGAAACAGGGGGCTGAACTATGGCTACACCTTC
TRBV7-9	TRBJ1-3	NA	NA	CASSPGRDEGNTIYF	TGTGCCAGCAGCCCTGGGAGGGACGAAGGAAACACCATATATTTT
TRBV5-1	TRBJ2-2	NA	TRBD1	CATGPGQGIGELFF	TGCGCCACCGGCCCGGGACAGGGTATCGGGGAGCTGTTTTTT
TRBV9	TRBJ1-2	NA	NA	CASSVGTDYGYTF	TGTGCCAGCAGCGTAGGGACAGACTATGGCTACACCTTC
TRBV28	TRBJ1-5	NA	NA	CASSPYLNQPQHF	TGTGCCAGCAGTCCCTATTTAAATCAGCCCCAGCATTTT
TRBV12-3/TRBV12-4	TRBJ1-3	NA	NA	CASRYSGNTIYF	TGTGCCAGCAGGTACTCTGGAAACACCATATATTTT
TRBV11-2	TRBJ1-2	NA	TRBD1	CASSLGGTGAFYGYTF	TGTGCCAGCAGCTTAGGAGGGACAGGTGCCTTCTATGGCTACACCTTC
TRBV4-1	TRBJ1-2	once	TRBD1	CASSPRDSSNYGYTF	TGCGCCAGCAGCCCCCGGGACAGCTCTAACTATGGCTACACCTTC
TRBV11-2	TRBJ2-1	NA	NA	CASSLDPPGSYNEQFF	TGTGCCAGCAGCTTAGATCCGCCCGGGTCCTACAATGAGCAGTTCTTC
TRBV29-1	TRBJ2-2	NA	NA	CSVAGGENTGELFF	TGCAGCGTTGCGGGCGGGGAGAACACCGGGGAGCTGTTTTTT
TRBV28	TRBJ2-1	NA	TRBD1	CASSSTGTGRNEQFF	TGTGCCAGCAGCAGTACCGGGACAGGGAGGAATGAGCAGTTCTTC
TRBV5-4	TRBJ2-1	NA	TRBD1	CASSPGTDFHSVYNEQFF	TGTGCCAGCAGCCCCGGGACAGACTTCCATTCGGTCTACAATGAGCAGTTCTTC
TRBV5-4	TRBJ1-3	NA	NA	CASSFNGNTIYF	TGTGCCAGCAGCTTCAATGGAAACACCATATATTTT
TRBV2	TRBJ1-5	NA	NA	CASSEGRGENQPQHF	TGTGCCAGCAGTGAAGGCAGGGGAGAAAATCAGCCCCAGCATTTT